Each of the 14 T cell receptor beta chains below was sequenced from the same sample in a study of blood T cell repertoires in COVID-19. Here immunoSEQ multiplex PCR was the method, and the copy in TCRdb shows in-frame clones only, minus some. Of under 150,000 clones in the sample, around 80% are singletons; the top ten hold 4.5% to 6%. What was sequenced was peripheral blood. The receptors here all came from a woman aged 45 to 65 with acute or convalescent COVID-19.

This chain uses TRBV19 with TRBJ1-1; 7 bases agree with TRBD1. The CDR3 is 15 residues long. V trimming: 3 bases; J trimming: 5 bases; junction bases outside the gene matches: 9. Germline V gene sequence: CDR1 LNHDA, CDR2 SQIVND (reference sequence). For the CDR3, the DNA is TGTGCCAGTAGTATCCCCCGGGGCAGGGGGACTGAAGCTTTCTTT. Encoded protein: CASSIPRGRGTEAFF.

The V gene is TRBV7-2, the J gene TRBJ2-3; 10 bases map to TRBD2. Germline V gene lookup returns CDR1 SGHTA and CDR2 FQGNSA. Unmatched junction bases numbered 2, after V lost 0 bases and J lost 5 bases. The CDR3 sequence is 15 residues long. The CDR3 is CASSLARLAGDTQYF. CDR3 coding DNA: TGTGCCAGCAGCTTAGCCCGACTAGCGGGAGATACGCAGTATTTT.

The chain employs TRBV6-5 and TRBJ1-1; D not certain. The CDR3 extends over 14 amino acids. Germline assignment: CDR1 MNHEY and CDR2 SVGAGI. With 2 bases removed from V and 3 bases from J, the gap between germline ends came to 10 bases. In DNA form, the CDR3 reads TGTGCCAGCAGTTACAGGAGCGTAGACACTGAAGCTTTCTTT. It codes for CASSYRSVDTEAFF.

This clone was recorded once. The chain has TRBV11-2 and TRBJ2-3; 7 bases line up with TRBD1. Germline CDR1 is SGHAT and CDR2 is FQNNGV. The V and J ends lost 2 bases and 0 bases, in that order; junction bases with no gene match: 2. CDR3 length: 15 amino acids. DNA of the CDR3: TGTGCCAGCAGCTTAACAGGGGTCAGCACAGATACGCAGTATTTT. It encodes CASSLTGVSTDTQYF.

This rearrangement joins TRBV6-5 to TRBJ2-1, with 7 bases aligning to TRBD1. The trim removed 7 bases at V and 1 base at J, leaving 7 bases unmatched. The CDR3 sequence is 15 residues long. Germline V lookup: CDR1 MNHEY, CDR2 SVGAGI. CDR3 sequence reads: CASMAQGWSYNEQFF. CDR3 coding DNA: TGTGCCAGCATGGCACAGGGGTGGTCCTACAATGAGCAGTTCTTC.

The V gene is TRBV6-2 or TRBV6-3, the J gene TRBJ2-2, with 8 bases that match TRBD1. Germline CDR1 reads MNHEY; CDR2 reads SVGEGT. This CDR3 contains 18 residues. V was clipped by 0 bases and J by 0 bases; unmatched bases: 6. The CDR3 spells CASSYSTQGAPNTGELFF. Written as DNA, the CDR3 is TGTGCCAGCAGTTACTCGACTCAGGGGGCGCCGAACACCGGGGAGCTGTTTTTT.

V and J are TRBV4-2 and TRBJ2-7, with 8 bases that match TRBD1. V lost 6 bases and J lost 2; bases outside the gene matches: 15. Germline loops: CDR1 LGHNA, CDR2 YNFKEQ. There are 17 residues in the CDR3. Written as DNA, the CDR3 is TGTGCCAGCAGTACCACAGGGGGAGGCTTCGGGGCCTACGAGCAGTACTTC. Translating it yields CASSTTGGGFGAYEQYF.

Details on this clone: Germline is not matched at one junction end, which may reflect a read error. The rearrangement links TRBV12-3 or TRBV12-4 to TRBJ1-2, with unresolved D. The CDR3 is 12 residues long. For the CDR3, the DNA is TGTGCCAGCAGTTTAGCGCGGGCAGCCCTAGCCTTC. Translated, it gives CASSLARAALAF.

The gene calls are TRBV7-9 and TRBJ1-3; 7 positions match TRBD1. Germline V CDR1 and CDR2: SEHNR, FQNEAQ (reference sequence). The junction had 6 bases not matched to a gene; V was cut back by 7 bases and J by 0 bases. The CDR3 spans 15 residues. CDR3 DNA: TGTGCCAGCAATACCGACAGGGCCTCTGGAAACACCATATATTTT. Translating gives CASNTDRASGNTIYF. The full variable domain, its missing parts supplied by reference TRBV7-9 and TRBJ1-3, is DTGVSQNPRHKITKRGQNVTFRCDPISEHNRLYWYRQTLGQGPEFLTYFQNEAQLEKSRLLSDRFSAERPKGSFSTLEIQRTEQGDSAMYLCASNTDRASGNTIYFGEGSWLTVV.

This sequence joins TRBV5-6 and TRBJ2-2; a weak D match, TRBD2 (6 bases). Per germline, CDR1 SGHDT and CDR2 YYEEEE. The CDR3 length is 13 residues. Trimming stripped 6 bases from V and 3 bases from J, with 9 bases between. CDR3 region: CASNPGDTGELFF. The CDR3, as DNA: TGTGCCAGCAATCCGGGGGACACCGGGGAGCTGTTTTTT.

The rearrangement uses TRBV4-2 and TRBJ2-5, with TRBD2 matching 11 bases. V shed 2 bases, J shed 4 bases, and the junction held 6 bases outside the gene matches. Germline loops: CDR1 LGHNA, CDR2 YNFKEQ. This CDR3 spans 16 amino acids. In DNA, the CDR3 is TGTGCCAGCAGCCAACTAGCGGGGGGAAGGATAGAGACCCAGTACTTC. Amino acid sequence: CASSQLAGGRIETQYF.

This clone was seen only a few times. The genes are TRBV7-3 and TRBJ2-6; D might be TRBD1 (5 bases). Germline V gene lookup returns CDR1 SGHTA and CDR2 FQGTGA. The CDR3 totals 16 residues. V was cut by 4 bases and J by 0 bases, with 10 bases left in between. The CDR3 reads CASSSSGYSGANVLTF. CDR3 nucleotides: TGTGCCAGCAGCTCCTCAGGGTACTCTGGGGCCAACGTCCTGACTTTC.

The V and J genes are TRBV5-1 and TRBJ2-3, with D possibly TRBD2 on 6 matching bases. Germline lookup yields CDR1 SGHRS and CDR2 YFSETQ. Deletions cut 2 bases from V and 2 bases from J, with 15 bases between. The CDR3 spans 16 residues. The CDR3 DNA reads as TGCGCCAGCAGCTTTGTTATGGGGGGAAACACAGATACGCAGTATTTT. Translation gives CASSFVMGGNTDTQYF.

The chain couples TRBV7-2 to TRBJ2-7, with D perhaps TRBD2 (5 bases). CDR3 length: 13 amino acids. With 4 bases removed from V and 11 bases from J, the gap between germline ends came to 18 bases. CDR1 SGHTA and CDR2 FQGNSA come from the germline V gene. In DNA, the CDR3 is TGTGCCAGCAGCTCGGACCTTCTCAGGCGGGAGTACTTC. As protein: CASSSDLLRREYF.